Listed here is a single TCR beta chain. Original processing notes: Researchers report that nucleated cell counts were estimated from reference gene primer amplification. The repertoire was sequenced with immunoSEQ multiplex PCR; TCRdb's copy has only in-frame clones and lacks some. V and J calls and clone size are copied from that table; D and trimming were computed from the DNA. The data show some 160,000 clones, 80% to 90% seen once. This sample is part of a study of blood T cell repertoires in COVID-19. Looking at the study overall: Acute and convalescent COVID-19 specimens originated in the United States, Italy and Spain.

While infection was still active, Seattle patients were enrolled and then followed longitudinally. This TCR was sampled from a woman over 75 with COVID-19, enrolled during active disease. Sequencing used peripheral blood.

CDR3 amino acids: CASSTVSGMNEQYF. As DNA, the CDR3 is TGTGCCAGCTCGACCGTTAGCGGGATGAACGAGCAGTACTTC. The genes are TRBV18 and TRBJ2-7, with TRBD2 matching 8 bases. The ends lost 6 bases at V and 5 bases at J; junction bases unmatched: 9. The CDR3 has 14 amino acids. The germline V gene encodes CDR1 KGHSH and CDR2 LQKENI.